Sequencing of this TCR beta chain was carried out in a study of T cell responses to AZD1222 COVID-19 vaccine. Overall study findings and caveats: In the spike-specific TCR repertoire, nearly half reportedly target unmutated variant regions.

TCRdb keeps only in-frame clones here, not all; method: immunoSEQ multiplex PCR. The sample has approximately 110,000 clones; nearly 90% are singletons. Germline CDR1 is MNHEY and CDR2 is SVGAGI. Trimming pared 4 bases from V and 3 bases from J, leaving 6 bases between. The CDR3 contains 13 residues. A word on this clone: No antigen is known for it.

Material: peripheral blood, obtained 28 days after the second AZD1222 dose. The clonotype was recovered from an adult who received the AZD1222 COVID-19 vaccine. The chain recombines TRBV6-5 with TRBJ2-2, with D unresolved. The CDR3 is CASSFLDTGELFF. Written as DNA, the CDR3 is TGTGCCAGCAGTTTTTTGGACACCGGGGAGCTGTTTTTT.